The entry that follows covers one T cell receptor beta chain sequence. Its antigen is undetermined. Original methodology: Published virus-specific TCRB sequences matched only a few of the patient CD8+ clones exceeding 1%. The protocol was immunoSEQ multiplex PCR, while the TCRdb copy is restricted to in-frame clones and leaves out a portion. The DNA was the basis for D and trimming; V, J and clone size are from that table. The sample includes about 19,000 clones, 85% of them seen just once. The data were taken from a study of somatic mutations in cytotoxic T cells in rheumatoid arthritis. Study details: The authors flow-sorted some V beta antibody-stained T-cell populations at nearly 100% purity, including V beta1+ cells that they sequenced for TCRB.

Overall study results and limits: The top CD8+ clone topped 20% of CD8+ cells in about an eighth of the roughly 65 patients.

This sequence originates from a woman aged 40 to 49 with rheumatoid arthritis. The sample comprised CD8+ T cells sorted from blood.

The CDR3 region has the DNA TGTGCCAGCAGCTTAGGGCCAGCGGGGGGCCCCCTAGAGACCCAGTACTTC. It specifies CASSLGPAGGPLETQYF. V usage is TRBV13 and J usage is TRBJ2-5; TRBD2 matches at 9 bases. The germline CDR1 and CDR2 sequences are PRHDT and FYEKMQ (reference sequence). V shed 0 bases, J shed 4 bases, and the junction held 9 bases outside the gene matches. This CDR3 has 17 amino acids.